This T cell receptor beta chain is from a study of T cells in Graves' hyperthyroidism and ophthalmopathy. General observations from the study: Ophthalmopathy was told apart from stable hyperthyroidism by a 13 V-J model. Most thyroid clonotypes expanded above 0.001 were also detected in blood.

This clonotype was seen at least ten times. The antigen is not known. The patients, who ranged from 18 to 65 in age, presented with newly diagnosed hyperthyroidism lasting under 2 months. Germline V gene data show CDR1 as SGHNT and CDR2 as YENEEA. Trimming left V 4 bases short and J 5 bases short, with 8 bases between. The CDR3 extends over 12 amino acids. Regions amplified from RNA transcripts were the TCR beta CDR3 regions. HTBI primers drove first-round RT-PCR of the TCR CDR3. TCRdb re-called the multiplex PCR reads with MiXCR, one entry per CDR3 protein. This repertoire shows about 560,000 distinct CDR3 sequences, approximately 15% found once; its top ten account for 15% to 20%.

This receptor was obtained from a woman aged 18-29 years with Graves' hyperthyroidism. The V gene is TRBV11-3, the J gene TRBJ1-2; D is unresolved. The sequencing sample was made of blood. CDR3: CASSSADYGYTF. CDR3 bases: TGTGCCAGCAGCTCGGCTGATTATGGCTACACCTTC. Complete variable domain (other parts from reference TRBV11-3 and TRBJ1-2): EAGVVQSPRYKIIEKKQPVAFWCNPISGHNTLYWYLQNLGQGPELLIRYENEEAVDDSQLPKDRFSAERLKGVDSTLKIQPAELGDSAVYLCASSSADYGYTFGSGTRLTVV.